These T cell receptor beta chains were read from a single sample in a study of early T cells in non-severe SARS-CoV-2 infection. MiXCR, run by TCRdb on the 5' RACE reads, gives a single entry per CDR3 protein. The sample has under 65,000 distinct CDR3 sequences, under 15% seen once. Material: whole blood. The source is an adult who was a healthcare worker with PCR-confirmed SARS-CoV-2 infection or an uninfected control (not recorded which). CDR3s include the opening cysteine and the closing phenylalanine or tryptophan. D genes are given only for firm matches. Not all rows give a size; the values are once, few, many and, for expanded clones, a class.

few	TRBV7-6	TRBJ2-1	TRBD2	CASSLDLAGGFYNEQFF	TGTGCCAGCAGCTTAGATCTAGCGGGGGGGTTCTACAATGAGCAGTTCTTC
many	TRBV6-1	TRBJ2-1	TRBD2	CASSEFGGGGYNEQFF	TGTGCCAGCAGTGAATTCGGTGGGGGGGGCTACAATGAGCAGTTCTTC
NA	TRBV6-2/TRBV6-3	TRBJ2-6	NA	CASSWSRQSSSGANVLTF	TGTGCCAGCAGTTGGTCGAGGCAGTCCAGCTCTGGGGCCAACGTCCTGACTTTC
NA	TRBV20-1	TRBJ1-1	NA	CSASLGGITEAFF	TGCAGTGCGTCTCTTGGGGGGATCACTGAAGCTTTCTTT
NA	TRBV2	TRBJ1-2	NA	CASVALLGRRYGYTF	TGTGCCAGCGTGGCCTTGCTGGGACGGCGCTATGGCTACACCTTC
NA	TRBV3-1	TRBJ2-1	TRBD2	CASSSGLAGSYNEQFF	TGTGCCAGCAGCTCTGGACTAGCGGGGTCCTACAATGAGCAGTTCTTC
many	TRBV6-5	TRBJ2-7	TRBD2	CASSFPGGHEQYF	TGTGCCAGCAGTTTTCCGGGGGGGCACGAGCAGTACTTC
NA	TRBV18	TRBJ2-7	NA	CASSPPVGGIYEQYF	TGTGCCAGCTCACCACCGGTCGGGGGTATCTACGAGCAGTACTTC
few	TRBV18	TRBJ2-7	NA	CASSPPRGDRSYEQYF	TGTGCCAGCTCACCACCGAGGGGGGATAGGTCCTACGAGCAGTACTTC
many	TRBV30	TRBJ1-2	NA	CAWSAGRESYGYTF	TGTGCCTGGAGCGCAGGGAGAGAGAGCTATGGCTACACCTTC
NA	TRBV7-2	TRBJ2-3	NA	CASSLGFRAQYF	TGTGCCAGCAGCTTAGGATTCAGGGCGCAGTATTTT
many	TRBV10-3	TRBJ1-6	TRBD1	CAISGDSNNSPLHF	TGTGCCATCAGTGGGGACAGTAATAATTCACCCCTCCACTTT
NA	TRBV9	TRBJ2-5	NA	CASSEPLGGREETQYF	TGTGCCAGCAGCGAGCCCCTGGGGGGCCGGGAAGAGACCCAGTACTTC
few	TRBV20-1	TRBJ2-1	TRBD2	CSASHGTRVYNEQFF	TGCAGTGCTAGCCACGGGACTAGAGTCTACAATGAGCAGTTCTTC
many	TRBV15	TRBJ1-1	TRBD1	CATSRGVGQGSEAFF	TGTGCCACCAGCAGAGGCGTCGGACAGGGGAGTGAAGCTTTCTTT
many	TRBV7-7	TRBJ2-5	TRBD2	CASSLVGGGASETQYF	TGTGCTAGCAGCTTAGTCGGCGGGGGGGCCTCGGAGACCCAGTACTTC
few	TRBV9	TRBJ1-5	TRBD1	CASSEGQLDNQPQHF	TGTGCCAGCAGCGAGGGACAGCTCGATAATCAGCCCCAGCATTTT
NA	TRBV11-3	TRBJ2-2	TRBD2	CASSSWTSANSTGTGELFF	TGTGCCAGCAGCTCGTGGACTAGCGCTAACTCAACGGGCACCGGGGAGCTGTTTTTT
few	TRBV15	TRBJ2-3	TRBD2	CATSRGLAGATTDTQYF	TGTGCCACCAGCAGGGGACTAGCGGGGGCCACCACAGATACGCAGTATTTT
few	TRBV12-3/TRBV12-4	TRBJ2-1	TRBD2	CASSPSGGASGEQFF	TGTGCCAGCAGTCCTAGCGGGGGGGCGAGCGGTGAGCAGTTCTTC
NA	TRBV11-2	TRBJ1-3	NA	CASSITQGRGSSGNTIYF	TGTGCCAGCAGCATCACACAAGGACGGGGCAGCTCTGGAAACACCATATATTTT
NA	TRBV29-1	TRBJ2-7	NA	CSAEEGMGRAHEQYF	TGCAGCGCAGAAGAGGGGATGGGGCGCGCCCACGAGCAGTACTTC